These 27 T cell receptor beta chains were all obtained from the same sample, sequenced in a study of T cell responses to AZD1222 COVID-19 vaccine. TCRdb's copy holds only in-frame clones and misses some; the assay was immunoSEQ multiplex PCR. Among 110,000 to 150,000 clones, 80% to 90% were seen once, and the ten largest hold under 2%. Sequencing was performed on peripheral blood, taken on day 0 of AZD1222 vaccination. The receptors originated from an adult in good health.

Here the CDR3 reads CASSPFSGRSDTQYF. Written as DNA, the CDR3 is TGTGCCAGCAGCCCCTTTAGCGGGAGGTCAGATACGCAGTATTTT. The chain employs TRBV7-3 and TRBJ2-3; TRBD2 matches at 10 bases. CDR3 length: 15 residues. V gave up 5 bases and J gave up 4 bases; unmatched junction bases: 6. Germline V gives CDR1 SGHTA, CDR2 FQGTGA. Supplemented by reference TRBV7-3 and TRBJ2-3, the full variable domain reads GAGVSQTPSNKVTEKGKYVELRCDPISGHTALYWYRQSLGQGPEFLIYFQGTGAADDSGLPNDRFFAVRPEGSVSTLKIQRTERGDSAVYLCASSPFSGRSDTQYFGPGTRLTVL.

The J gene is TRBJ2-1, the V gene TRBV2; D call uncertain. Trimming removed 3 bases at V and 8 bases at J, with 17 bases between. The CDR3 contains 15 residues. CDR1 is SNHLY, CDR2 FYNNEI, per germline. The CDR3 nucleotides are TGTGCCAGCAGTGATGGGCAGACCCATAAGGATGAGCAGTTCTTC. Its translation is CASSDGQTHKDEQFF.

V is TRBV5-1 and J is TRBJ2-1, with a tentative D call TRBD2 (5 bases). V was trimmed by 2 bases and J by 10 bases, leaving 10 bases between them. CDR1 SGHRS and CDR2 YFSETQ come from the germline V gene. The CDR3 has 12 amino acids. The CDR3 DNA follows: TGCGCCAGCAGCTTTCGGCGGGTCGAGCAGTTCTTC. Encoded protein: CASSFRRVEQFF.

The V gene is TRBV2, the J gene TRBJ1-2; D ambiguous. Germline lookup yields CDR1 SNHLY and CDR2 FYNNEI. CDR3 length: 12 amino acids. V dropped 3 bases and J dropped 5 bases, with 7 bases sitting between them. This CDR3 is CASSDFGYGYTF. DNA for the CDR3: TGTGCCAGCAGTGATTTCGGTTATGGCTACACCTTC.

The rearrangement joins TRBV6-5 to TRBJ2-3, with a possible D match to TRBD2 (6 bases). V lost 0 bases to trimming and J lost 4 bases, with 14 bases between them. The CDR3 extends over 16 amino acids. Germline V CDR1 and CDR2: MNHEY, SVGAGI. This CDR3 reads CASSYSTGLGADTQYF. For the CDR3, the DNA is TGTGCCAGCAGTTACTCAACGGGACTTGGCGCAGATACGCAGTATTTT.

This chain's CDR3 is CASSFSGAEAFF. The DNA of the CDR3 is TGTGCCAGCAGCTTTTCAGGGGCTGAAGCTTTCTTT. This chain uses TRBV7-9 with TRBJ1-1, with a possible D match to TRBD1 (6 bases). Germline values: CDR1 SEHNR, CDR2 FQNEAQ (reference sequence). V dropped 3 bases and J dropped 6 bases, with 8 bases sitting between them. The CDR3 is made up of 12 amino acids. The complete variable domain, with remaining parts taken from reference TRBV7-9 and TRBJ1-1, reads DTGVSQNPRHKITKRGQNVTFRCDPISEHNRLYWYRQTLGQGPEFLTYFQNEAQLEKSRLLSDRFSAERPKGSFSTLEIQRTEQGDSAMYLCASSFSGAEAFFGQGTRLTVV.

About this clone: One end of the junction is discordant with germline, which a read error may explain. The gene calls are TRBV7-2 and TRBJ2-7; 10 nucleotides match TRBD2. The V gene's germline CDR1 is SGHTA and CDR2 FQGNSA. The CDR3 totals 14 residues. The DNA for the CDR3 is TGTGCCAGCAGCCTAGCGGGAGTATCCTACGAGCAGTACTTC. It translates to CASSLAGVSYEQYF.

The J gene is TRBJ1-6, the V gene TRBV29-1; 7 bases are a match to TRBD1. The CDR3 covers 14 residues. Germline V gene lookup returns CDR1 SQVTM and CDR2 ANQGSEA. CDR3 in amino acids: CLKLGQFYNSPLHF. The CDR3 DNA sequence: TGCCTAAAACTGGGACAGTTCTATAATTCACCCCTCCACTTT.

The chain has TRBV30 and TRBJ1-5; possibly TRBD1 for D (5 bases). The CDR3 extends over 14 amino acids. Germline loops: CDR1 GTSNPN, CDR2 SVGIG (reference sequence). The V and J ends lost 0 bases and 3 bases respectively, with 9 bases between them. The CDR3 reads CAWSVTGHNQPQHF. CDR3 DNA: TGTGCCTGGAGTGTTACAGGTCACAATCAGCCCCAGCATTTT.

This chain links TRBV3-1 (or the pseudogene TRBV3-2) with TRBJ2-1, with 11 nucleotides matching TRBD2. V was pared by 3 bases and J by 7 bases, with 14 bases of the junction left unmatched. CDR3 length equals 18 residues. The germline V gene encodes CDR1 LGHDT and CDR2 YNNKEL (reference sequence). CDR3 sequence reads: CASSQTSGTSGPRNEQFF. The CDR3 bases are TGTGCCAGCAGCCAGACATCCGGGACTAGCGGACCGAGGAATGAGCAGTTCTTC.

The rearrangement links TRBV4-1 to TRBJ1-1; D is perhaps TRBD1 (5 bases). The V end was cut by 0 bases, the J end by 5 bases, with 13 bases between. The CDR3 runs 15 residues. Looked up from germline, CDR1 is MGHRA and CDR2 is YSYEKL. The CDR3 sequence is CASSQEKRGSTEAFF. The CDR3 DNA reads TGCGCCAGCAGCCAAGAAAAGAGGGGATCGACTGAAGCTTTCTTT.

The chain employs TRBV7-8 and TRBJ2-7; maybe TRBD1 (5 bases). This CDR3 comprises 14 residues. CDR1 and CDR2 from the germline V gene are SGHVS and FQNEAQ. V lost 0 bases and J lost 4, with 10 bases in between. CDR3 loop: CASSLAQGWYEQYF. The DNA of the CDR3 is TGTGCCAGCAGCTTAGCCCAGGGATGGTACGAGCAGTACTTC. Using reference TRBV7-8 and TRBJ2-7 for the parts outside the CDR3, the full variable domain is GAGVSQSPRYKVAKRGQDVALRCDPISGHVSLFWYQQALGQGPEFLTYFQNEAQLDKSGLPSDRFFAERPEGSVSTLKIQRTQQEDSAVYLCASSLAQGWYEQYFGPGTRLTVT.

The table lists this clone with a count of one. The chain combines TRBV11-2 with TRBJ2-3; possible D gene TRBD1, 5 bases. The CDR3 contains 16 residues. Germline assignment: CDR1 SGHAT and CDR2 FQNNGV. V lost 2 bases, J lost 2 bases, and 14 bases lay in between. CDR3 sequence reads: CASSLTGGNPTDTQYF. The CDR3 region has the DNA TGTGCCAGCAGCTTAACAGGCGGAAACCCCACAGATACGCAGTATTTT.

The chain joins TRBV19 to TRBJ2-5; D perhaps matches TRBD2 (5 bases). This CDR3 comprises 14 residues. V was cut by 7 bases and J by 7 bases, with 19 bases left in between. From germline, CDR1 is LNHDA and CDR2 SQIVND (reference sequence). The CDR3 bases are TGTGCCAGTACCCAACAAGCGGCGAGTGGGACCCAGTACTTC. Translated, it gives CASTQQAASGTQYF.

The chain combines TRBV27 with TRBJ2-7; maybe TRBD1 (6 bases). The CDR3 consists of 11 residues. CDR1 and CDR2 (germline): MNHEY, SMNVEV (reference sequence). The V gene lost 4 bases and the J gene lost 10 bases, with 11 bases spanning the gap. The CDR3 region has the DNA TGTGCCAGCAGTTCCTACAGGGATCAGTACTTC. Translating gives CASSSYRDQYF.

This chain links TRBV9 with TRBJ2-2, with D hard to call. V was cut by 0 bases and J by 1 base, with 22 bases left in between. Germline CDR1 and CDR2: SGDLS and YYNGEE. The CDR3 extends over 20 amino acids. CDR3 sequence: CASSVAFFVGDRLNTGELFF. In DNA form, the CDR3 reads TGTGCCAGCAGCGTAGCCTTTTTTGTTGGGGATAGATTGAACACCGGGGAGCTGTTTTTT.

V and J are TRBV5-1 and TRBJ1-6; 7 nucleotides align to TRBD1. The CDR3 spans 16 residues. From germline, CDR1 is SGHRS and CDR2 YFSETQ. Trimming at V came to 4 bases and at J to 7 bases, leaving 11 bases not matched to a gene. CDR3 sequence reads: CASSKEQGPGNSPLHF. In DNA form, the CDR3 reads TGCGCCAGCAGCAAAGAACAGGGGCCGGGGAATTCACCCCTCCACTTT.

The rearrangement joins TRBV19 to TRBJ2-7, with 8 bases lining up with TRBD2. The CDR3 extends over 16 amino acids. V lost 3 bases, J lost 2 bases, and 9 bases stayed unmatched. Germline V lookup: CDR1 LNHDA, CDR2 SQIVND (reference sequence). The CDR3 DNA follows: TGTGCCAGTAGTATGCCGCCGACTAGCGCAACCTACGAGCAGTACTTC. This encodes CASSMPPTSATYEQYF.

The chain links TRBV9 to TRBJ1-4; 7 bases agree with TRBD1. J gave up 10 bases and V 1 base, and 1 base lay outside the gene matches. This CDR3 region has 12 residues. Germline lookup yields CDR1 SGDLS and CDR2 YYNGEE. The CDR3 DNA sequence: TGTGCCAGCAGCGTACAGGGGGGAAAACTGTTTTTT. Protein product: CASSVQGGKLFF.

The chain is built from TRBV27 and TRBJ1-5; D is uncertain. Trimming removed 2 bases from V and 0 bases from J, with 11 bases in between. Germline values: CDR1 MNHEY, CDR2 SMNVEV (reference sequence). The CDR3 consists of 16 residues. The CDR3 DNA sequence: TGTGCCAGCAGTTTAATAGGGCCCTATAGCAATCAGCCCCAGCATTTT. Its translation is CASSLIGPYSNQPQHF.

This clone was observed a single time. The CDR3 coding sequence is TGTGCCAGCAGCTTCCGGGGGAACACTGAAGCTTTCTTT. Its protein is CASSFRGNTEAFF. The chain uses TRBV7-2 and TRBJ1-1; D unresolved. Deletions cut 3 bases from V and 1 base from J, with 6 bases between. CDR1 and CDR2 from the germline V gene are SGHTA and FQGNSA. CDR3 length: 13 residues.

The chain employs TRBV18 and TRBJ1-1, with no clear D. The CDR3 has 17 amino acids. Between the trimmed V and J ends, which lost 3 bases and 0 bases, there was a span of 17 bases. Germline CDR1 KGHSH, CDR2 LQKENI. CDR3 amino acids: CASSPNRRTEMNTEAFF. CDR3 sequence (DNA): TGTGCCAGCTCACCGAACCGGCGGACGGAGATGAACACTGAAGCTTTCTTT.

V gene TRBV19 combines with J gene TRBJ2-3, with a weak D call TRBD1 (5 bases). The V gene's germline CDR1 is LNHDA and CDR2 SQIVND (reference sequence). This CDR3 comprises 13 residues. Trimming left V 6 bases short and J 4 bases short, with 11 bases between. The CDR3 DNA is TGTGCCAGTAGCCCGGAAGGGGCAGATACGCAGTATTTT. Translated, it gives CASSPEGADTQYF.

The chain couples TRBV9 to TRBJ1-5, with D perhaps matching TRBD1 (6 bases). Trimming removed 2 bases at V and 5 bases at J, with 14 bases between. CDR3 length: 15 residues. Germline CDR1 and CDR2: SGDLS and YYNGEE. CDR3 in amino acids: CASSVAGAVHQPQHF. The CDR3 DNA is TGTGCCAGCAGCGTCGCAGGGGCGGTCCATCAGCCCCAGCATTTT.

J is TRBJ2-5 and V is TRBV7-8; D is undetermined. With 3 bases removed from V and 5 bases from J, the gap between germline ends came to 10 bases. The CDR3 has 13 amino acids. Germline CDR1 reads SGHVS; CDR2 reads FQNEAQ. CDR3 DNA sequence: TGTGCCAGCAGCTTTGGGTTTCGGGAGACCCAGTACTTC. Translation: CASSFGFRETQYF.

The V and J genes are TRBV10-1 and TRBJ2-2; TRBD2 matches 8 bases. The CDR3 contains 16 residues. CDR1 WNHNN and CDR2 SYGVQD come from the germline V gene (reference sequence). Trimming removed 2 bases from V and 6 bases from J; junction bases left unmatched: 8. CDR3 region: CASSEASGRVAGELFF. The CDR3 DNA sequence: TGCGCCAGCAGTGAGGCGAGCGGGAGAGTTGCCGGGGAGCTGTTTTTT.

The chain links TRBV30 to TRBJ1-6; 7 nucleotides match TRBD1. Trimming at V came to 0 bases and at J to 5 bases, leaving 7 bases not matched to a gene. The germline gives CDR1 GTSNPN, CDR2 SVGIG (reference sequence). This CDR3 spans 16 amino acids. CDR3 region: CAWSVPGTVNNSPLHF. The CDR3 DNA reads TGTGCCTGGAGTGTACCGGGGACAGTCAATAATTCACCCCTCCACTTT.